This T cell receptor (beta chain) was obtained from a study of OX40 agonist ivuxolimab in advanced cancers. Study-level background: The study treated patients with ivuxolimab, an agonistic anti-OX40 (CD134) antibody.

Clones were sequenced by immunoSEQ multiplex PCR, and TCRdb holds only the in-frame ones, with some missing. Among 25,000 or so clones listed, over 70% were seen once. The sequence was collected from an adult with an advanced solid tumor such as melanoma, head and neck, liver or kidney cancer. Sequenced here: CD4+ or CD8+ T cells sorted from blood, sampled in a trial of the OX40 agonist ivuxolimab.

The CDR3 region is CASMWGLNQPQHF. CDR3 bases: TGTGCCAGCATGTGGGGGCTCAATCAGCCCCAGCATTTT. The rearrangement uses TRBV2 and TRBJ1-5, with a tentative D call TRBD1 (6 bases). The CDR3 is 13 residues long. Germline CDR1 is SNHLY and CDR2 is FYNNEI. The V end was cut by 7 bases, the J end by 3 bases, with 10 bases between.